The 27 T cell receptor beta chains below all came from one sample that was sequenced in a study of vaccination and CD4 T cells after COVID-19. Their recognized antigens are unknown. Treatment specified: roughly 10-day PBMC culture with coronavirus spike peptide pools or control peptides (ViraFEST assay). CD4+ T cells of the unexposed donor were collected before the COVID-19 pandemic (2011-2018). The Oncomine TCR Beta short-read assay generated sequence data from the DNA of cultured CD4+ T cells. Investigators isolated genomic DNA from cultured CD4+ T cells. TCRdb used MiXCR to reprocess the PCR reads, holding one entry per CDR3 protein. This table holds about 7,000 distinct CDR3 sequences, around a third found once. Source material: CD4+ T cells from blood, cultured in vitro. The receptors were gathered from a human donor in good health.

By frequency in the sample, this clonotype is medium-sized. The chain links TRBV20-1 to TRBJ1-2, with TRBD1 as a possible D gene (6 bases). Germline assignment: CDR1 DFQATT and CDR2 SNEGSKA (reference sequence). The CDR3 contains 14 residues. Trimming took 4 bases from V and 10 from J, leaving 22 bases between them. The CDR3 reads CSAIIPGQLGYYTF. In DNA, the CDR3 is TGCAGTGCTATTATCCCCGGACAGCTTGGGTACTACACCTTC.

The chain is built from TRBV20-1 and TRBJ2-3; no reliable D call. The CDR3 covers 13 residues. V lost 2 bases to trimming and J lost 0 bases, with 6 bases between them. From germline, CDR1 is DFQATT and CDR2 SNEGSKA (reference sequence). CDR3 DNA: TGCAGTGCTAGAAGAGGAAGCACAGATACGCAGTATTTT. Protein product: CSARRGSTDTQYF.

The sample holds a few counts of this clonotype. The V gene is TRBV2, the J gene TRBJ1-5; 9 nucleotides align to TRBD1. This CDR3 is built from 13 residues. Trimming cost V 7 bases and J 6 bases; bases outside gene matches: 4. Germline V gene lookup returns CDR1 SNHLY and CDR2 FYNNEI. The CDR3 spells CASNTGGGQPQHF. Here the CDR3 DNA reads TGTGCCAGCAACACAGGGGGCGGTCAGCCCCAGCATTTT. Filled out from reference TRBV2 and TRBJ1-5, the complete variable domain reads EPEVTQTPSHQVTQMGQEVILRCVPISNHLYFYWYRQILGQKVEFLVSFYNNEISEKSEIFDDQFSVERPDGSNFTLKIRSTKLEDSAMYFCASNTGGGQPQHFGDGTRLSIL.

CDR3 nucleotide sequence: TGCAGTCCTATAAAGGACAGGGTACCCTACGAGCAGTACTTC. It translates to CSPIKDRVPYEQYF. V gene TRBV20-1 combines with J gene TRBJ2-7; 8 bases align to TRBD1. Germline V gene sequence: CDR1 DFQATT, CDR2 SNEGSKA (reference sequence). The CDR3 contains 14 residues. Trimming at V came to 8 bases and at J to 2 bases, leaving 11 bases not matched to a gene.

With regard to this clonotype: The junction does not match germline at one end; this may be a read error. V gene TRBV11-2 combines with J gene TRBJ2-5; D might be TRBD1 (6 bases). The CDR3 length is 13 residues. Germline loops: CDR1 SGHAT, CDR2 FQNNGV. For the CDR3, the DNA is TGCCGCAGCCCCAGGGGTAGACAAGAGACCCAGTACTTC. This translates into CRSPRGRQETQYF.

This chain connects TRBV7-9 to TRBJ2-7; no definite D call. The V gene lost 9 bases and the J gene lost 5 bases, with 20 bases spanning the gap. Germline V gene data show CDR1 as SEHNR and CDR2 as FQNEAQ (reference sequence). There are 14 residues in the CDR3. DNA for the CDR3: TGTGCCAGTCAGATCCAGGATTCTGAGGACGAGCAGTACTTC. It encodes CASQIQDSEDEQYF.

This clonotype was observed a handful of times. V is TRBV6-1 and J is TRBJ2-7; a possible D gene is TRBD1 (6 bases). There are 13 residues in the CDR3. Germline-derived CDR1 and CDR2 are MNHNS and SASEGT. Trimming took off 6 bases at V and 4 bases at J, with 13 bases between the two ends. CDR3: CASSLIQGYEQYF. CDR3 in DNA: TGTGCCAGCAGCCTAATACAGGGTTACGAGCAGTACTTC.

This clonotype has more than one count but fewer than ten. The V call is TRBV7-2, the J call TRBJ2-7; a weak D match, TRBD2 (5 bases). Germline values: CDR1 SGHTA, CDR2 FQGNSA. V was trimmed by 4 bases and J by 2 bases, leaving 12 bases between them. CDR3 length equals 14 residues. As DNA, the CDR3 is TGTGCCAGCAGCTGGAAAGCGGAGACCTACGAGCAGTACTTC. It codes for CASSWKAETYEQYF.

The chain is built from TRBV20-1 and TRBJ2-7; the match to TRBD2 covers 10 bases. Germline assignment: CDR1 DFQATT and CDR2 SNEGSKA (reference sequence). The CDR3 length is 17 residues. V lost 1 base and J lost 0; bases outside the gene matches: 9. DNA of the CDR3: TGCAGTGCTAGAGCCGTCCCCACTAGCGGGGTCTCCTACGAGCAGTACTTC. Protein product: CSARAVPTSGVSYEQYF.

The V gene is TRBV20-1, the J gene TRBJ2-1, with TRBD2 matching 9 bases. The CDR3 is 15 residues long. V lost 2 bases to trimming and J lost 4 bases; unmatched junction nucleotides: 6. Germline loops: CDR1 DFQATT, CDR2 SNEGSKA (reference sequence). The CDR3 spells CSARSGTSRYNEQFF. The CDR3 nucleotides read TGCAGTGCTAGATCAGGGACTAGCAGATACAATGAGCAGTTCTTC.

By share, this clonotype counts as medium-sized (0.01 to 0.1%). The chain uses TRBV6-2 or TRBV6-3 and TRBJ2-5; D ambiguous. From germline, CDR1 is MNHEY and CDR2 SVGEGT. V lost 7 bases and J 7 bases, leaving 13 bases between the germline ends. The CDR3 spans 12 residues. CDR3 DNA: TGTGCCAGCACCGACACTACGGGGACCCAGTACTTC. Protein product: CASTDTTGTQYF.

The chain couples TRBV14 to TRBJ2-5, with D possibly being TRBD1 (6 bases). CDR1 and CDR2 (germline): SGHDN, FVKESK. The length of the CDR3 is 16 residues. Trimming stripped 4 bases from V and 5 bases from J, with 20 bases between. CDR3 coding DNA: TGTGCCAGCAGCCCGGGCCCAGGGGTGTGGTTGGAGACCCAGTACTTC. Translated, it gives CASSPGPGVWLETQYF.

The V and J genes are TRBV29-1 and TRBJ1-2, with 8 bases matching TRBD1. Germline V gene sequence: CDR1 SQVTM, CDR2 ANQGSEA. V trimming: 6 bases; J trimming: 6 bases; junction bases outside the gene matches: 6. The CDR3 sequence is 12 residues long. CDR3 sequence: CSVGQGVHGYTF. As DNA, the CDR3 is TGCAGCGTCGGACAGGGTGTCCATGGCTACACCTTC.

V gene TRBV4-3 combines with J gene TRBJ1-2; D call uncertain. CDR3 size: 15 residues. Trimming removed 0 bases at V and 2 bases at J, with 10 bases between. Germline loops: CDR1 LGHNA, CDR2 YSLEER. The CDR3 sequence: CASSQDYRQNYGYTF. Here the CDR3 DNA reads TGCGCCAGCAGCCAAGATTATAGGCAGAACTATGGCTACACCTTC.

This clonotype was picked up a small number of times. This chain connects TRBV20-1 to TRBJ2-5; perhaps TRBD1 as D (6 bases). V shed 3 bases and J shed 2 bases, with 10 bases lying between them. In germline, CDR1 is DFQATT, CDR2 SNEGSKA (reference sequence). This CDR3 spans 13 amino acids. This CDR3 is CSASNRAQETQYF. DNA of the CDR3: TGCAGTGCTAGTAACAGGGCGCAAGAGACCCAGTACTTC.

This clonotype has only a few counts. DNA for the CDR3: TGTGCCAGCAGCTTAGAAACGGACAGGGAAGGCTACACCTTC. It yields the protein CASSLETDREGYTF. The chain recombines TRBV11-3 with TRBJ1-2; TRBD1 matches 8 bases. CDR1 and CDR2 (germline): SGHNT, YENEEA. This CDR3 region has 14 residues. J lost 8 bases, V lost 0 bases, and 5 bases had no gene match.

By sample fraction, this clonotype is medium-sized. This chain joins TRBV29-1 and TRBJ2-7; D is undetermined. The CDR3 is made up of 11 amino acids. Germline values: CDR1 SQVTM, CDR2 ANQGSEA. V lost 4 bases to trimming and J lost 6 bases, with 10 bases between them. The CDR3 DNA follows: TGCAGCGTTGTAATAGTCGGCGAGCAGTACTTC. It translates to CSVVIVGEQYF.

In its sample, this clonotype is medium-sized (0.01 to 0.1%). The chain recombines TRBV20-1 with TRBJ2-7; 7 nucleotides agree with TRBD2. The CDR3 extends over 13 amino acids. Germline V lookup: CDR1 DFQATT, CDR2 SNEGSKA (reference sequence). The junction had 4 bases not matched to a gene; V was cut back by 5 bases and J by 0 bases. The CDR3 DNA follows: TGCAGTGCTCGTGCTAGCGGCTCCTACGAGCAGTACTTC. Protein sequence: CSARASGSYEQYF.

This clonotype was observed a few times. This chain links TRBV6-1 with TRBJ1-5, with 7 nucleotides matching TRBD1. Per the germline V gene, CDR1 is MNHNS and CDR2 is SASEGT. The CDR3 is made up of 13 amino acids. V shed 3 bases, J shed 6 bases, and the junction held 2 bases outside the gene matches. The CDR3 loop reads CASSETGPQPQHF. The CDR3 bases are TGTGCCAGCAGTGAGACAGGGCCTCAGCCCCAGCATTTT.

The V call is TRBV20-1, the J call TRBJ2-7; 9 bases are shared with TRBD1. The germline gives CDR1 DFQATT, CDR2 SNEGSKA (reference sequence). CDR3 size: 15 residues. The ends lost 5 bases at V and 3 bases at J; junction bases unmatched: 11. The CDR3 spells CSAGFSGQGRYEQYF. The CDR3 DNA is TGCAGTGCTGGATTCTCCGGACAGGGGCGCTACGAGCAGTACTTC.

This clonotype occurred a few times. CDR3 in amino acids: CSASRLAGGEETQYF. For the CDR3, the DNA is TGCAGTGCCTCCAGACTAGCGGGAGGTGAAGAGACCCAGTACTTC. The chain carries TRBV20-1 and TRBJ2-5; 13 bases agree with TRBD2. V shed 6 bases, J shed 3 bases, and the junction held 7 bases outside the gene matches. CDR3 length: 15 amino acids. Germline lookup yields CDR1 DFQATT and CDR2 SNEGSKA (reference sequence).

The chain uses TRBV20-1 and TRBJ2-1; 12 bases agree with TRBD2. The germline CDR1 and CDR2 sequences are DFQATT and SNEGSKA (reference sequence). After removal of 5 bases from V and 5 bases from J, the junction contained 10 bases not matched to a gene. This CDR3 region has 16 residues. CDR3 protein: CSAGRILAGGNNEQFF. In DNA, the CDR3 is TGCAGTGCTGGACGGATACTAGCGGGAGGAAACAATGAGCAGTTCTTC.

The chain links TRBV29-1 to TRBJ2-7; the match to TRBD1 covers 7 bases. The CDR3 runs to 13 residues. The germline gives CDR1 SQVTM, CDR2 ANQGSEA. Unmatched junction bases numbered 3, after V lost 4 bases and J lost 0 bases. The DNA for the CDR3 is TGCAGCGTTGTGACAGGGACCTCCTACGAGCAGTACTTC. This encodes CSVVTGTSYEQYF.

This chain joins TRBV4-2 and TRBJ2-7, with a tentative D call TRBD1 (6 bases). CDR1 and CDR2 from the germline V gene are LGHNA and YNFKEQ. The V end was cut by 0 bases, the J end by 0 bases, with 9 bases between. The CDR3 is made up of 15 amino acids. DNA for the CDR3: TGTGCCAGCAGCCAAGATGCAGGGGACTCCTACGAGCAGTACTTC. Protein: CASSQDAGDSYEQYF.

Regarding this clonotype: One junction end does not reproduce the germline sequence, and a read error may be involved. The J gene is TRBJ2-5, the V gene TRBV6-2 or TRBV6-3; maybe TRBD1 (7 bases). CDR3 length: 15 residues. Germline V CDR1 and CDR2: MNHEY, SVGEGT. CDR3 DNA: TGTGTCAGCAGCACCGCTCAGGGGGGTAAAGAGACCCAGTACTTC. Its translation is CVSSTAQGGKETQYF.

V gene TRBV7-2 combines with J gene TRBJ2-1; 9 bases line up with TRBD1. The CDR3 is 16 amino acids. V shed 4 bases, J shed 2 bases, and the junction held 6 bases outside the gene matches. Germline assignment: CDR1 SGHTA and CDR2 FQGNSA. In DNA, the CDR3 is TGTGCCAGCAGCTCCTCCGGGACAGGGCCCTACAATGAGCAGTTCTTC. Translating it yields CASSSSGTGPYNEQFF. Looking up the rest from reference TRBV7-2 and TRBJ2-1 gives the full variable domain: GAGVSQSPSNKVTEKGKDVELRCDPISGHTALYWYRQSLGQGLEFLIYFQGNSAPDKSGLPSDRFSAERTGGSVSTLTIQRTQQEDSAVYLCASSSSGTGPYNEQFFGPGTRLTVL.

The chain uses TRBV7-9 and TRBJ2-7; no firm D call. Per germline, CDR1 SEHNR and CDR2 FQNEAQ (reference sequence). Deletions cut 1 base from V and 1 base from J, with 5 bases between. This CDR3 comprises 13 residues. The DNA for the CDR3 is TGTGCCAGCAGCTTAGTCTGGTCCTACGAGCAGTACTTC. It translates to CASSLVWSYEQYF. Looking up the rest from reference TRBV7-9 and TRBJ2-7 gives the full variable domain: DTGVSQNPRHKITKRGQNVTFRCDPISEHNRLYWYRQTLGQGPEFLTYFQNEAQLEKSRLLSDRFSAERPKGSFSTLEIQRTEQGDSAMYLCASSLVWSYEQYFGPGTRLTVT.